This is a list of T cell receptor beta chains from one sample in a study of cytomegalovirus exposure and HLA in healthy donors. Generated by immunoSEQ multiplex PCR, the TCRdb table keeps only in-frame clones and is missing some. The sample has about 170,000 clones; roughly 84% are singletons. The sample was PBMCs. The source is a boy younger than 10 in good health and CMV-seronegative. Each CDR3 is given with its conserved first and last residue. A D gene is named only where the DNA matches it firmly.

j_gene | d_gene | len | v_gene | CDR3aa
TRBJ1-1 | - | 14 | TRBV6-5 | CASSYSGENTEAFF
TRBJ2-7 | - | 12 | TRBV10-3 | CAISDWQDEQYF
TRBJ2-5 | TRBD1 | 15 | TRBV19 | CASSIDPDRGETQYF
TRBJ2-3 | TRBD2 | 15 | TRBV6-6 | CASSDRSGRDTTQYF
TRBJ2-2 | TRBD1 | 16 | TRBV4-3 | CASSQEAGGDTGELFF
TRBJ2-1 | TRBD2 | 13 | TRBV13 | CASRGGPYNEQFF
TRBJ2-3 | - | 14 | TRBV19 | CASSRVSGADTQYF
TRBJ2-2 | - | 13 | TRBV5-6 | CASSPANTGELFF
TRBJ2-1 | TRBD2 | 16 | TRBV5-1 | CASSLLAERLYNEQFF
TRBJ1-1 | - | 15 | TRBV7-3 | CASSLTPGQNTEAFF